The next 5 T cell receptor beta chains were all read from a single sample in a study of spatial heterogeneity in lung cancer. TCRdb reanalysed the 5' RACE reads using MiXCR and keeps one entry per CDR3 protein. The sample includes some 53,000 distinct CDR3 sequences, approximately 7% seen only once; the top ten take about 2.6%. This sample's time point: sample taken at primary tumor resection. Researchers sequenced whole RNA taken from tumor, nontumor lung or frozen PBMC without sorting. Sequencing used PBMCs, obtained at surgery. The receptors derive from a female donor with early-stage non-small cell lung cancer.

This clonotype was seen only a few times. The chain uses TRBV7-9 and TRBJ2-7; D is uncertain. This CDR3 spans 14 amino acids. Germline V gene sequence: CDR1 SEHNR, CDR2 FQNEAQ (reference sequence). V lost 5 bases to trimming and J lost 0 bases, with 11 bases between them. CDR3: CASSQEFSSYEQYF. The CDR3 DNA reads TGTGCCAGCAGCCAAGAATTTTCCTCCTACGAGCAGTACTTC.

This clonotype has ten or more counts. The V and J genes are TRBV15 and TRBJ2-1, with 8 bases lining up with TRBD1. CDR3 size: 15 residues. Losses at the gene ends were 5 bases for V and 5 bases for J; bases not matched to a gene: 8. The germline gives CDR1 LNHNV, CDR2 YYDKDF (reference sequence). CDR3 residues: CATSQDRGVNNEQFF. The CDR3 DNA reads TGTGCCACCAGCCAAGACAGGGGCGTTAACAATGAGCAGTTCTTC.

This clonotype was detected ten times or more. The chain carries TRBV7-2 and TRBJ2-1; D perhaps matches TRBD1 (6 bases). CDR1 is SGHTA and CDR2 is FQGNSA in the germline V gene. The CDR3 spans 16 residues. V lost 6 bases and J 7 bases, leaving 22 bases between the germline ends. DNA of the CDR3: TGTGCCAGCAGTTACTATCAGGGGTTGGGTTGGAATGAGCAGTTCTTC. Translated: CASSYYQGLGWNEQFF. Complete variable domain (other parts from reference TRBV7-2 and TRBJ2-1): GAGVSQSPSNKVTEKGKDVELRCDPISGHTALYWYRQSLGQGLEFLIYFQGNSAPDKSGLPSDRFSAERTGGSVSTLTIQRTQQEDSAVYLCASSYYQGLGWNEQFFGPGTRLTVL.

Note on this clonotype: It may be a read error: a sequence one base away is much more abundant. The chain joins TRBV2 to TRBJ2-5; the D gene could be TRBD1 or TRBD2 (5 bases each). The CDR3 contains 13 residues. Germline V gene sequence: CDR1 SNHLY, CDR2 FYNNEI. V lost 9 bases and J 3 bases, leaving 14 bases between the germline ends. In DNA form, the CDR3 reads TGTGCCAGTCTCCGGGACGAGGAAGAGACCCAGTACTTC. It yields the protein CASLRDEEETQYF.

This clonotype was detected ten times or more. The genes are TRBV4-1 and TRBJ2-7; D uncertain. The CDR3 has 15 amino acids. Deletions cut 1 base from V and 3 bases from J, with 13 bases between. Germline loops: CDR1 MGHRA, CDR2 YSYEKL. CDR3 in amino acids: CASSQVGPPLYEQYF. CDR3 nucleotides: TGCGCCAGCAGCCAAGTAGGACCCCCGCTCTACGAGCAGTACTTC.